This T cell receptor (beta chain) was captured by sequencing in a study of blood T cell repertoires in COVID-19 (dated by TCRdb to 2020 to 2022). Describing the broader study: Collaborator samples came from the United States, Italy and Spain and covered acute and convalescent phases of COVID-19. Samples came from the ongoing ImmuneRACE study (first 160 participants) plus 1,254 subjects from 6 global collaborators. Where HLA class I and class II types were available, the types were taken from metadata supplied by the sample provider, not from assay-based typing. Subjects who had been exposed to COVID-19, were actively infected with it, or had recovered from it provided the deeply sampled blood TCRbeta repertoires that made up the dataset. The prospective study material was composed of cDNA or gDNA derived from T cells, B-cell-depleted T cells, or PBMCs. The sample metadata nearly always contained a de-identified subject ID, COVID-19 status, age in years and sex. The repertoires were released in a freely available public database meant as a resource for research on the immune response to SARS-CoV-2.

TCRbeta CDR3 regions were amplified from genomic DNA using the immunoSEQ Assay, a bias-controlled multiplex PCR. As for the authors' bioinformatics: The number of nucleated cells in each sample was estimated by amplification of reference gene primers within the assay. To quantify the absolute abundance of each unique TCRbeta CDR3 rearrangement, sequence reads were collapsed and filtered. For each sample, productive Simpson clonality was calculated as the square root of Simpson's diversity index over productive rearrangements. Sourced from immuneACCESS, this table was stored by TCRdb with only in-frame sequences that have V and J called. A share of the clones is absent; for the studies checked, an unresolved V gene accounts for under half, and the remainder has no known explanation. V, J and clone size were drawn from that table, and D and trimming were deduced from the DNA. This sample has 95,000 to 150,000 clones in its table, and 81% of those were observed once. Together, the top ten hold under 4.5% of the sample.

The full study reports these points: The amount of clinical and demographic metadata varied by source and participant and was provided uncurated.

The collaborating institutions used their own protocols to collect whole blood in K2EDTA tubes. For TCRbeta analysis, collaborator samples were shipped as frozen whole blood, as isolated PBMCs, or as DNA extracted from either sample type. About this clone itself: Its specific antigen is unknown. Qualities for individual bases were not recorded, and no much larger clone is one base off.

This receptor was identified in a woman between 45 and 65 years old with acute or convalescent COVID-19. What was sequenced was peripheral blood.

DNA sequence: TGTGCCAGCAGCTTAGGGTCAGCGGTGAGAGGGACCCAGTACTTC. Translation gives CASSLGSAVRGTQYF. The V and J genes are TRBV7-2 and TRBJ2-5; TRBD2 is perhaps the D gene, given 5 matching bases. Spanning cysteine to phenylalanine, the CDR3 consists of 15 amino acids. Here the CDR3 DNA is all that survives: 45 bases in frame from base 1. V and J are truncated by 1 base and 7 bases respectively, leaving an intervening sequence of 16 bases. CDR1 and CDR2 (SGHTA, FQGNSA) derive from the germline V gene.